These 31 T cell receptor beta chains were all obtained from the same sample, sequenced in a study of blood T cell repertoires in COVID-19. Data came from immunoSEQ multiplex PCR; TCRdb stores just in-frame clones and leaves some out. Among roughly 150,000 clones listed, approximately 84% were seen once. Material: peripheral blood. The origin of the receptors is a woman over 75 with COVID-19, enrolled during active disease.

The chain employs TRBV5-1 and TRBJ2-1, with unresolved D. Germline CDR1 is SGHRS and CDR2 is YFSETQ. The CDR3 runs 14 residues. Trimming took 0 bases from V and 4 from J, leaving 8 bases between them. The CDR3 protein is CASSLGDLYNEQFF. CDR3 coding DNA: TGCGCCAGCAGCTTGGGTGACTTATACAATGAGCAGTTCTTC. The variable domain in full, completed from reference TRBV5-1 and TRBJ2-1, reads KAGVTQTPRYLIKTRGQQVTLSCSPISGHRSVSWYQQTPGQGLQFLFEYFSETQRNKGNFPGRFSGRQFSNSRSEMNVSTLELGDSALYLCASSLGDLYNEQFFGPGTRLTVL.

V gene TRBV5-4 combines with J gene TRBJ1-1; D might be TRBD1 (5 bases). The V gene lost 10 bases and the J gene lost 4 bases, with 26 bases spanning the gap. The germline CDR1 and CDR2 sequences are SGHNT and YYREEE (reference sequence). CDR3 length: 16 amino acids. The CDR3 loop reads CAGKVAGSGLGTEAFF. DNA for the CDR3: TGTGCCGGAAAAGTGGCAGGGTCCGGTTTAGGCACTGAAGCTTTCTTT. Looking up the rest from reference TRBV5-4 and TRBJ1-1 gives the full variable domain: ETGVTQSPTHLIKTRGQQVTLRCSSQSGHNTVSWYQQALGQGPQFIFQYYREEENGRGNFPPRFSGLQFPNYSSELNVNALELDDSALYLCAGKVAGSGLGTEAFFGQGTRLTVV.

V and J are TRBV7-9 and TRBJ2-2; 7 bases are shared with TRBD1. The CDR3 is made up of 15 amino acids. Trimming took 5 bases from V and 6 from J; bases not matched to a gene: 9. Germline CDR1 and CDR2: SEHNR and FQNEAQ (reference sequence). CDR3 loop: CASSMGQQGSGELFF. The DNA of the CDR3 is TGTGCCAGCAGCATGGGACAGCAGGGCTCCGGGGAGCTGTTTTTT. Together with reference TRBV7-9 and TRBJ2-2, the CDR3 gives the full variable domain: DTGVSQNPRHKITKRGQNVTFRCDPISEHNRLYWYRQTLGQGPEFLTYFQNEAQLEKSRLLSDRFSAERPKGSFSTLEIQRTEQGDSAMYLCASSMGQQGSGELFFGEGSRLTVL.

The chain couples TRBV18 to TRBJ2-7, with 7 bases fitting TRBD2. Germline V CDR1 and CDR2: KGHSH, LQKENI. The CDR3 is 14 residues long. The J segment lost 0 bases and the V segment lost 2 bases, leaving 1 base of the junction unmatched. The CDR3 DNA reads as TGTGCCAGCTCACCAGGGGGGGACTCCTACGAGCAGTACTTC. This codes for CASSPGGDSYEQYF.

The chain links TRBV7-8 to TRBJ1-2; 9 bases agree with TRBD1. The CDR3 has 13 amino acids. Germline CDR1 reads SGHVS; CDR2 reads FQNEAQ. Losses at the gene ends were 0 bases for V and 11 bases for J; bases not matched to a gene: 4. DNA of the CDR3: TGTGCCAGCAGCTTAGCAGGACAGGGGAGGTACACCTTC. Translating gives CASSLAGQGRYTF.

On this clone itself: Other DNA sequences in this specimen translate into the identical CDR3. The V call is TRBV5-4, the J call TRBJ2-3, with TRBD2 identical over 12 bases. Trimming cost V 0 bases and J 5 bases; bases outside gene matches: 4. Germline V CDR1 and CDR2: SGHNT, YYREEE (reference sequence). This CDR3 comprises 16 residues. CDR3 in DNA: TGTGCCAGCAGCTTGGCTAGCGGGGGGGCAATAGATACGCAGTATTTT. Translated, it gives CASSLASGGAIDTQYF.

This clone came up once. The chain carries TRBV25-1 and TRBJ2-3; 9 nucleotides match TRBD2. The germline CDR1 and CDR2 sequences are MGHDK and SYGVNS. V gave up 4 bases and J gave up 2 bases; unmatched junction bases: 1. The CDR3 contains 14 residues. The CDR3 nucleotides are TGTGCCAGCAGTGCGGGACTAGCCACAGATACGCAGTATTTT. Its translation is CASSAGLATDTQYF. Full variable domain (outside the CDR3, taken from reference TRBV25-1 and TRBJ2-3): EADIYQTPRYLVIGTGKKITLECSQTMGHDKMYWYQQDPGMELHLIHYSYGVNSTEKGDLSSESTVSRIRTEHFPLTLESARPSHTSQYLCASSAGLATDTQYFGPGTRLTVL.

This clone was seen once. The chain combines TRBV3-1 (or the pseudogene TRBV3-2) with TRBJ2-7, with D tentatively TRBD2 (5 bases). The germline gives CDR1 LGHDT, CDR2 YNNKEL (reference sequence). Deletions cut 4 bases from V and 2 bases from J, with 15 bases between. CDR3 length equals 15 residues. The CDR3 DNA is TGTGCCAGCAGCCCGGGGATGGGTAGGCCCTACGAGCAGTACTTC. Amino acids: CASSPGMGRPYEQYF.

J is TRBJ2-3 and V is TRBV7-2; 12 positions match TRBD2. In germline, CDR1 is SGHTA, CDR2 FQGNSA. The length of the CDR3 is 16 residues. V was pared by 4 bases and J by 1 base, with 3 bases of the junction left unmatched. CDR3 residues: CASSSRLAGGTDTQYF. The CDR3 bases are TGTGCCAGCAGCTCGAGACTAGCGGGGGGCACAGATACGCAGTATTTT.

This chain links TRBV18 with TRBJ1-3; D call uncertain. CDR1 and CDR2 (germline): KGHSH, LQKENI. Trimming shortened V by 3 bases and J by 8 bases, and 8 bases separated the two germline ends. This CDR3 has 12 residues. CDR3 sequence reads: CASSPRRDTIYF. The DNA for the CDR3 is TGTGCCAGCTCACCCCGGAGGGACACCATATATTTT.

CDR3 DNA: TGTGCCAGCAGTCCGACTGTTAATAGCAATCAGCCCCAGCATTTT. It encodes CASSPTVNSNQPQHF. The chain is built from TRBV6-5 and TRBJ1-5; D not certain. Germline CDR1 is MNHEY and CDR2 is SVGAGI. The V end was cut by 5 bases, the J end by 0 bases, with 11 bases between. The CDR3 runs 15 residues.

The chain recombines TRBV18 with TRBJ1-3; D is unclear. CDR1 is KGHSH, CDR2 LQKENI, per germline. CDR3 size: 14 residues. V was shortened by 3 bases and J by 0 bases, with 6 bases between the two germline ends. The CDR3 DNA reads TGTGCCAGCTCACCTACTGACTCTGGAAACACCATATATTTT. Protein sequence: CASSPTDSGNTIYF.

The chain has TRBV19 and TRBJ1-2; 8 bases are a match to TRBD1. After removal of 4 bases from V and 2 bases from J, the junction contained 0 bases not matched to a gene. The CDR3 spans 13 residues. The germline CDR1 and CDR2 sequences are LNHDA and SQIVND (reference sequence). The DNA for the CDR3 is TGTGCCAGTAGTACAGGGGGCAACTATGGCTACACCTTC. The encoded protein is CASSTGGNYGYTF.

This sequence joins TRBV30 and TRBJ1-2; D is ambiguous. The CDR3 is 15 amino acids. Germline loops: CDR1 GTSNPN, CDR2 SVGIG (reference sequence). V was trimmed by 0 bases and J by 0 bases, leaving 11 bases between them. The CDR3 region has the DNA TGTGCCTGGAGTGTACGGTCGTCGGCTAACTATGGCTACACCTTC. Amino acid sequence: CAWSVRSSANYGYTF. Combining the CDR3 with reference TRBV30 and TRBJ1-2 gives the whole variable domain SQTIHQWPATLVQPVGSPLSLECTVEGTSNPNLYWYRQAAGRGLQLLFYSVGIGQISSEVPQNLSASRPQDRQFILSSKKLLLSDSGFYLCAWSVRSSANYGYTFGSGTRLTVV.

The chain links TRBV5-1 to TRBJ2-3, with TRBD1 matching over 9 bases. V was clipped by 2 bases and J by 2 bases; unmatched bases: 3. This CDR3 has 15 residues. The germline gives CDR1 SGHRS, CDR2 YFSETQ. As DNA, the CDR3 is TGCGCCAGCAGCTTCCGGGACAGGGCCACAGATACGCAGTATTTT. This gives the protein CASSFRDRATDTQYF.

The CDR3 DNA follows: TGTGCCAGTTTAACTAGCGGGAGCTACGAGCAGTACTTC. This codes for CASLTSGSYEQYF. The chain has TRBV28 and TRBJ2-7; 11 bases agree with TRBD2. The CDR3 is made up of 13 amino acids. V shed 9 bases and J 3 bases; nucleotides not matched to a gene: 4. Germline CDR1 and CDR2: MDHEN and SYDVKM.

Remarks on this clone: One end of the junction varies from germline; a read error may be responsible. This rearrangement joins TRBV10-3 to TRBJ2-1, with 15 nucleotides matching TRBD2. Germline V CDR1 and CDR2: ENHRY, SYGVKD. This CDR3 has 16 residues. DNA of the CDR3: TGTGCCATCAGGGGACTAGCGGGGGGCTCCGACAATGAGCAGTTCTTC. This codes for CAIRGLAGGSDNEQFF.

The V call is TRBV7-9, the J call TRBJ1-4, with 8 bases fitting TRBD1. V trimming: 1 base; J trimming: 7 bases; junction bases outside the gene matches: 5. The CDR3 has 15 residues. Germline CDR1 is SEHNR and CDR2 is FQNEAQ (reference sequence). CDR3 sequence: CASSLGETGAEKLFF. The DNA for the CDR3 is TGTGCCAGCAGCTTAGGGGAGACAGGGGCTGAAAAACTGTTTTTT.

The V and J genes are TRBV28 and TRBJ2-7; 10 bases agree with TRBD2. CDR1 MDHEN and CDR2 SYDVKM come from the germline V gene. Germline trimming cut 6 bases from V and 2 bases from J; bases unmatched to any gene: 4. This CDR3 is 14 amino acids long. CDR3 amino acids: CASRASGGTYEQYF. CDR3 in DNA: TGTGCCAGCAGAGCTAGCGGGGGCACCTACGAGCAGTACTTC.

The chain has TRBV28 and TRBJ1-4; 11 positions agree with TRBD1. The CDR3 has 15 residues. Germline V gene lookup returns CDR1 MDHEN and CDR2 SYDVKM. Unmatched junction bases numbered 2, after V lost 1 base and J lost 7 bases. The CDR3 protein is CASSLLGTGGEKLFF. In DNA, the CDR3 is TGTGCCAGCAGTTTATTAGGGACAGGGGGTGAAAAACTGTTTTTT.

The gene calls are TRBV7-2 and TRBJ2-4; 8 bases map to TRBD1. The germline V gene has CDR1 SGHTA and CDR2 FQGNSA. The CDR3 sequence is 14 residues long. Losses at the gene ends were 4 bases for V and 8 bases for J; bases not matched to a gene: 7. The CDR3 DNA is TGTGCCAGCAGCTCCCAGACAGGGGCGGACATTCAGTACTTC. As protein: CASSSQTGADIQYF. The full variable domain, with the rest looked up from reference TRBV7-2 and TRBJ2-4, is GAGVSQSPSNKVTEKGKDVELRCDPISGHTALYWYRQSLGQGLEFLIYFQGNSAPDKSGLPSDRFSAERTGGSVSTLTIQRTQQEDSAVYLCASSSQTGADIQYFGAGTRLSVL.

This chain links TRBV7-2 with TRBJ1-2; D not resolved. CDR3 length: 13 residues. The ends were cut back, 3 bases at V and 7 bases at J, with 12 bases in the middle. Germline V lookup: CDR1 SGHTA, CDR2 FQGNSA. CDR3 coding DNA: TGTGCCAGCAGCTTTCCGGGTCCCCTTGGCTACACCTTC. It encodes CASSFPGPLGYTF.

The V and J genes are TRBV4-3 and TRBJ2-2; 12 bases are shared with TRBD2. J gave up 6 bases and V 2 bases, and 4 bases lay outside the gene matches. The CDR3 extends over 16 amino acids. CDR1 is LGHNA, CDR2 YSLEER, per germline. The CDR3 region is CASSQLAGGGPGELFF. The CDR3 region has the DNA TGCGCCAGCAGCCAACTAGCGGGGGGGGGCCCCGGGGAGCTGTTTTTT.

The chain uses TRBV18 and TRBJ2-5, with 9 bases that match TRBD2. This CDR3 region has 13 residues. V shed 3 bases, J shed 5 bases, and the junction held 1 base outside the gene matches. Per germline, CDR1 KGHSH and CDR2 LQKENI. The CDR3 loop is CASSPGLAETQYF. The DNA of the CDR3 is TGTGCCAGCTCACCGGGACTAGCCGAGACCCAGTACTTC.

This chain joins TRBV10-3 and TRBJ1-2, with 7 nucleotides matching TRBD1. From germline, CDR1 is ENHRY and CDR2 SYGVKD. V shed 7 bases, J shed 7 bases, and the junction held 9 bases outside the gene matches. The CDR3 covers 13 residues. CDR3 amino acids: CAITRDSSGGYTF. CDR3 in DNA: TGTGCCATCACTCGGGACAGCTCAGGTGGCTACACCTTC.

This chain links TRBV9 with TRBJ2-1; 8 bases fit TRBD2. The V gene end was trimmed by 1 base and the J gene end by 13 bases; junction bases not matched to a gene: 7. The CDR3 runs to 13 residues. Germline-derived CDR1 and CDR2 are SGDLS and YYNGEE. Written as DNA, the CDR3 is TGTGCCAGCAGCGTAACTAGCGGCTACGCCCAGTTCTTC. This sequence encodes CASSVTSGYAQFF.

The chain links TRBV19 to TRBJ1-5; TRBD1 agrees at 11 bases. CDR1 LNHDA and CDR2 SQIVND come from the germline V gene (reference sequence). CDR3 length equals 14 residues. The V gene end was trimmed by 10 bases and the J gene end by 3 bases; junction bases not matched to a gene: 5. CDR3 sequence: CAIGDRGNNQPQHF. CDR3 nucleotide sequence: TGTGCCATAGGGGACAGGGGGAACAATCAGCCCCAGCATTTT.

This clone was seen once. V usage is TRBV7-3 and J usage is TRBJ2-3; 7 bases map to TRBD2. The length of the CDR3 is 15 residues. V lost 2 bases to trimming and J lost 1 base; unmatched junction nucleotides: 3. The germline gives CDR1 SGHTA, CDR2 FQGTGA. The CDR3: CASSLFLAGTDTQYF. DNA for the CDR3: TGTGCCAGCAGCTTATTCCTAGCGGGCACAGATACGCAGTATTTT.

V gene TRBV29-1 combines with J gene TRBJ2-3; 12 bases line up with TRBD2. The V and J ends lost 7 bases and 0 bases, in that order; junction bases with no gene match: 5. The CDR3 spans 15 residues. CDR1 SQVTM and CDR2 ANQGSEA come from the germline V gene. CDR3 region: CSARTSGASTDTQYF. CDR3 DNA: TGCAGCGCCCGGACTAGCGGGGCCAGCACAGATACGCAGTATTTT.

The CDR3 DNA reads as TGTGCCAGCAGCTTAATGGCCCAGGCCCTGACAGATACGCAGTATTTT. This encodes CASSLMAQALTDTQYF. The chain employs TRBV7-3 and TRBJ2-3; D is uncertain. V dropped 1 base and J dropped 3 bases, with 14 bases sitting between them. Germline lookup yields CDR1 SGHTA and CDR2 FQGTGA. The CDR3 loop spans 16 amino acids. The entire variable domain, with the rest obtained from reference TRBV7-3 and TRBJ2-3, is as follows: GAGVSQTPSNKVTEKGKYVELRCDPISGHTALYWYRQSLGQGPEFLIYFQGTGAADDSGLPNDRFFAVRPEGSVSTLKIQRTERGDSAVYLCASSLMAQALTDTQYFGPGTRLTVL.

The V and J genes are TRBV15 and TRBJ2-3; a possible D gene is TRBD2 (5 bases). Deletions cut 1 base from V and 4 bases from J, with 9 bases between. The germline CDR1 and CDR2 sequences are LNHNV and YYDKDF (reference sequence). The CDR3 contains 14 residues. CDR3 amino acids: CATSRARGPDTQYF. The CDR3, as DNA: TGTGCCACCAGCAGAGCCCGGGGTCCAGATACGCAGTATTTT.